This section outlines one T cell receptor (beta chain) sequence together with its context. Its antigen is not identified. Germline CDR1 reads PRHDT; CDR2 reads FYEKMQ (reference sequence). The CDR3 covers 14 residues. V shed 5 bases and J shed 6 bases, with 17 bases lying between them. This record comes from a study of cytomegalovirus exposure and HLA in healthy donors. Study outcomes and limitations: Sequencing likely generated an artifact that appeared as a cluster of highly shared sequence variants. Previously analyzed data showed that most TCR beta V segments were productive at a frequency of about 87% or about 30%. The classifier was said to identify cytomegalovirus status with high specificity and sensitivity.

PCR primers comprised 60 Vbeta and 13 Jbeta primers. Measured with immunoSEQ multiplex PCR; TCRdb has only the in-frame clones, and not every one. The sample holds some 190,000 clones, 60% to 80% seen once. This TCR derives from a woman aged 30 to 39 in good health and CMV-seropositive. Specimen: PBMCs. This rearrangement joins TRBV13 to TRBJ2-7, with TRBD2 as a possible D gene (6 bases). The CDR3 sequence: CASSTRLEPTEQYF. Here the CDR3 DNA reads TGTGCCAGCAGCACAAGACTAGAGCCTACCGAGCAGTACTTC.